This is a list of T cell receptor beta chains from one sample in a study of blood T cell repertoires in COVID-19. Repertoires were generated with immunoSEQ multiplex PCR, while TCRdb's copy carries only in-frame clones and drops some. There are some 220,000 clones in the sample; approximately 85% occur only once, and roughly 4.6% lies in the top ten. Sample: peripheral blood. Every receptor here comes from a man aged 50 to 59 with COVID-19, enrolled during active disease. The conserved cysteine and the conserved F or W are not part of the CDR3 here. Fields, in order: V gene, J gene, CDR3 protein.

TRBV5-1	TRBJ2-5	ASRFGTGYQETQY
TRBV7-8	TRBJ1-3	ASSRPGTGMGSGNTIY
TRBV2	TRBJ2-3	ASSGQGRRTDTQY
TRBV7-2	TRBJ2-2	ASSPANTGELF
TRBV19	TRBJ1-2	ASISTGDYGYT
TRBV5-8	TRBJ2-2	ASSLGLATGELF
TRBV9	TRBJ2-2	ASSGTGVGQGVTGELF
TRBV6-4	TRBJ2-5	ASSELAGGPFGETQY
TRBV20-1	TRBJ2-7	SVAGKYEQY
TRBV6-5	TRBJ1-1	ASSYGRNTEAF
TRBV7-3	TRBJ2-1	ASSLGLAGAYNEQF
TRBV21-1	TRBJ1-4	ASSKDGYAANEKLF
TRBV29-1	TRBJ2-5	SVGRSRETQY
TRBV7-2	TRBJ1-3	ASSWGLLSGNTIY
TRBV10-3	TRBJ2-3	AISDRFGSTDTQY
TRBV11-1	TRBJ2-7	ASSLSRDSYEQY
TRBV7-2	TRBJ1-5	ASSSTGGGQPQH
TRBV19	TRBJ1-2	ASSIISGDYGYT
TRBV6-5	TRBJ1-1	ATTARWTEAF
TRBV18	TRBJ2-7	ASSPGSLGGEQY
TRBV30	TRBJ1-1	AWSSKQGAWTEAF
TRBV29-1	TRBJ2-3	SVEIVGADTQY
TRBV7-9	TRBJ1-2	ASSLAGEYGYT
TRBV30	TRBJ2-5	AWSGQGKETQY
TRBV6-2/TRBV6-3	TRBJ1-5	ASSYTVAGNQPQH
TRBV3-1/TRBV3-2	TRBJ2-3	ASSQAAGGLTDTQY
TRBV29-1	TRBJ1-6	SVGQGNDSPLH
TRBV15	TRBJ1-1	ATSRDRRRGNTEAF
TRBV18	TRBJ2-7	ASSPPSGGTYEQY
TRBV18	TRBJ2-5	ASSPVAGDHQETQY
TRBV19	TRBJ2-3	AARSGRSDTQY
TRBV6-6	TRBJ2-5	AIEASGSQETQY
TRBV4-2	TRBJ2-3	ASSQGFGGGKDTQY
TRBV3-1/TRBV3-2	TRBJ2-5	ASSQPTGAETQY
TRBV28	TRBJ1-2	ASRVQGALGYT
TRBV2	TRBJ1-2	ASSGDSYYGYT
TRBV7-3	TRBJ1-1	ASSLNGAGANTEAF
TRBV5-1	TRBJ2-2	ASSLAQGAVGGELF
TRBV15	TRBJ2-7	ATSSRSSSYEQY
TRBV28	TRBJ1-4	ASSLTGQLEKLF
TRBV6-5	TRBJ1-1	ASSASWAPSEAF
TRBV5-4	TRBJ2-7	ASSLADSGREQY
TRBV6-5	TRBJ1-3	ASTPRASGNTIY
TRBV28	TRBJ2-7	ASAAGVGYEQY